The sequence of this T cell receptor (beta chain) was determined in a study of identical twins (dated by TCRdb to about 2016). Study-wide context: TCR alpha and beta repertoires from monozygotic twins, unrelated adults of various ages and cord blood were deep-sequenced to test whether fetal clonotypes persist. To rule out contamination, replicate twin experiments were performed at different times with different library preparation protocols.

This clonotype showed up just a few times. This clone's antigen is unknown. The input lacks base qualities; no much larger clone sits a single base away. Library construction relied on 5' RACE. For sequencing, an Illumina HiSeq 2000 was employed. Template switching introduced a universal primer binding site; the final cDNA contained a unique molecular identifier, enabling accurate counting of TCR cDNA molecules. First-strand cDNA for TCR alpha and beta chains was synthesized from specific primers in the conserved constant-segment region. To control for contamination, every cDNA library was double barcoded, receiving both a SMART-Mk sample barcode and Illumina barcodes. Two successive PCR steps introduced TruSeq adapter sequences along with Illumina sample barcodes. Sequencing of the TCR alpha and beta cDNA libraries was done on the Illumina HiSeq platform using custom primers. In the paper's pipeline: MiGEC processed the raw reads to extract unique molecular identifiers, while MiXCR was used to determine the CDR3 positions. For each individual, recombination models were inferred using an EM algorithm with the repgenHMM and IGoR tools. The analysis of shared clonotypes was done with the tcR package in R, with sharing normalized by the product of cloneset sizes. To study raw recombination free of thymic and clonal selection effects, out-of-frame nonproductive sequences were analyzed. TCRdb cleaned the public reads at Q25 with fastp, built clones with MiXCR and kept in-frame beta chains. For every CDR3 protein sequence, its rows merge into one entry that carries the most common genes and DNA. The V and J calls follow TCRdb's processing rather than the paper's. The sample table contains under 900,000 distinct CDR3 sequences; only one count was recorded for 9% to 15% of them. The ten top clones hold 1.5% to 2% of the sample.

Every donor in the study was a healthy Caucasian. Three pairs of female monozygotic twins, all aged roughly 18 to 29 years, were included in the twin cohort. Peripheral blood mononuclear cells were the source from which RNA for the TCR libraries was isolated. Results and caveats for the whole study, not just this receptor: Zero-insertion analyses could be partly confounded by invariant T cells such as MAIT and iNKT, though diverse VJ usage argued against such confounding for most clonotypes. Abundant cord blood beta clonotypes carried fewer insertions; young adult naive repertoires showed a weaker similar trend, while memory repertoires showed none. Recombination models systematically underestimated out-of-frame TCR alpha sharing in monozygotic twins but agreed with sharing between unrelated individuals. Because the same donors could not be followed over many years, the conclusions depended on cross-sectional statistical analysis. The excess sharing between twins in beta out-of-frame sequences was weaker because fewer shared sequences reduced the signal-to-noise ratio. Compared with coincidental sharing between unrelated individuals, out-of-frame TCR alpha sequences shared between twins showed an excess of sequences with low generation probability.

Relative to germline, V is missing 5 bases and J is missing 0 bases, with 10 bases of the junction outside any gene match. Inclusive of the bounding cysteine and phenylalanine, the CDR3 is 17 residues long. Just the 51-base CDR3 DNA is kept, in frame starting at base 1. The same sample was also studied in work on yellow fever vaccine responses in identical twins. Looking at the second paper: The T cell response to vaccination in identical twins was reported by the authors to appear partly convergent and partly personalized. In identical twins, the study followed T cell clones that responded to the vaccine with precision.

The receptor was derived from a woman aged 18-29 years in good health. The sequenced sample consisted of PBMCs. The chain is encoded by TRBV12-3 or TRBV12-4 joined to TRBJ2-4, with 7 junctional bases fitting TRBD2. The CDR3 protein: CASSHPGLGLAKNIQYF. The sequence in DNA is TGTGCCAGCAGTCACCCCGGACTAGGCCTAGCCAAAAACATTCAGTACTTC.